This entry lists 28 T cell receptor beta chains sequenced from one sample in a study of T cells in Graves' hyperthyroidism and ophthalmopathy. Authors of the study amplified TCR beta CDR3 regions from RNA transcripts. TCR CDR3 underwent first-round RT-PCR with the HTBI primer set. TCRdb redid the calling of the multiplex PCR reads with MiXCR, one entry per CDR3 protein. The sample consists of 350,000 to 400,000 distinct CDR3 sequences, approximately 18% of them appearing once. The specimen was blood. These receptors were obtained from a man in his late teens or twenties with Graves' ophthalmopathy.

The chain employs TRBV15 and TRBJ2-7; 8 positions match TRBD1. Germline values: CDR1 LNHNV, CDR2 YYDKDF (reference sequence). The CDR3 extends over 15 amino acids. The trim removed 3 bases at V and 11 bases at J, leaving 15 bases unmatched. CDR3 sequence (DNA): TGTGCCACCAGCAGCAACCGGGACAGGCGATGGGGAGAGTACTTC. It translates to CATSSNRDRRWGEYF.

V and J are TRBV19 and TRBJ1-6; 7 bases line up with TRBD1. CDR3 size: 16 residues. Germline CDR1 and CDR2: LNHDA and SQIVND (reference sequence). Trimming took 3 bases from V and 10 from J; bases not matched to a gene: 12. The CDR3 region is CASSIWAGTETSPLHF. DNA of the CDR3: TGTGCCAGTAGTATTTGGGCCGGGACAGAGACATCACCCCTCCACTTT.

At least ten counts were recorded for this clonotype. The V and J genes are TRBV3-1 and TRBJ1-1; D is ambiguous. Germline CDR1 and CDR2: LGHDT and YNNKEL (reference sequence). The CDR3 spans 15 residues. V was cut by 1 base and J by 0 bases, with 9 bases left in between. Here the CDR3 DNA reads TGTGCCAGCAGCCAAGGGAGGTCAATGAACACTGAAGCTTTCTTT. Residues: CASSQGRSMNTEAFF.

The CDR3 reads CASSSIDNRETQYF. The CDR3 region has the DNA TGCGCCAGCAGCTCGATCGACAACAGGGAGACCCAGTACTTC. The V gene is TRBV5-1, the J gene TRBJ2-5, with a weak D call TRBD1 (5 bases). Germline-derived CDR1 and CDR2 are SGHRS and YFSETQ. V was trimmed by 3 bases and J by 5 bases, leaving 14 bases between them. This CDR3 spans 14 amino acids.

V usage is TRBV5-1 and J usage is TRBJ1-2, with 9 bases fitting TRBD1. The length of the CDR3 is 16 residues. From germline, CDR1 is SGHRS and CDR2 YFSETQ. With V trimmed by 2 bases and J by 3 bases, 8 bases remained unmatched. CDR3 residues: CASSFVTGGLDYGYTF. The CDR3 DNA is TGCGCCAGCAGCTTCGTGACAGGGGGACTCGACTATGGCTACACCTTC.

The chain couples TRBV20-1 to TRBJ1-5; 7 bases are shared with TRBD1. CDR3 length equals 15 residues. V shed 4 bases and J 3 bases; nucleotides not matched to a gene: 9. The germline gives CDR1 DFQATT, CDR2 SNEGSKA (reference sequence). CDR3 sequence reads: CSAIPSTGLNQPQHF. The DNA of the CDR3 is TGCAGTGCTATCCCCTCGACAGGGCTCAATCAGCCCCAGCATTTT.

This clonotype showed up many times. The chain carries TRBV6-1 and TRBJ2-7; D unclear. Trimming pared 4 bases from V and 1 base from J, leaving 8 bases between. CDR3 length equals 13 residues. Germline CDR1 is MNHNS and CDR2 is SASEGT. Written as DNA, the CDR3 is TGTGCCAGCAGTGGAAAAGAGTCCTACGAGCAGTACTTC. Its translation: CASSGKESYEQYF.

This clonotype was seen many times. This chain joins TRBV28 and TRBJ1-6; no firm D call. CDR3 length: 14 amino acids. The V gene lost 3 bases and the J gene lost 10 bases, with 13 bases spanning the gap. Germline CDR1 MDHEN, CDR2 SYDVKM. In DNA, the CDR3 is TGTGCCAGCAGTTTCCTCAGTTTAAGGTCACCCCTCCACTTT. It codes for CASSFLSLRSPLHF.

Note on this clonotype: At one end the junction does not follow the germline gene, possibly because of a read error. The gene calls are TRBV19 and TRBJ2-2; 8 positions agree with TRBD2. The CDR3 has 18 amino acids. Germline-derived CDR1 and CDR2 are LNHDA and SQIVND (reference sequence). The CDR3 here is CAGSIDVAGFLGEGELFF. The CDR3 DNA follows: TGTGCCGGTAGTATAGACGTAGCGGGGTTCCTCGGGGAAGGGGAGCTGTTTTTT. Together with reference TRBV19 and TRBJ2-2, the CDR3 gives the full variable domain: DGGITQSPKYLFRKEGQNVTLSCEQNLNHDAMYWYRQDPGQGLRLIYYSQIVNDFQKGDIAEGYSVSREKKESFPLTVTSAQKNPTAFYLCAGSIDVAGFLGEGELFFGEGSRLTVL.

This clonotype was seen at least ten times. The CDR3 here is CASSLGGGGTASYEQYF. CDR3 nucleotides: TGTGCCAGCAGCTTAGGGGGGGGCGGGACAGCTTCCTACGAGCAGTACTTC. This chain joins TRBV7-9 and TRBJ2-7, with D perhaps TRBD1 or TRBD2 (7 bases each). Per germline, CDR1 SEHNR and CDR2 FQNEAQ (reference sequence). CDR3 length: 17 residues. V was clipped by 1 base and J by 1 base, with 17 bases between them.

The V gene is TRBV6-4, the J gene TRBJ1-6; the match to TRBD1 covers 12 bases. V lost 8 bases to trimming and J lost 10 bases; unmatched junction nucleotides: 12. The CDR3 runs to 16 residues. CDR1 and CDR2 (germline): MRHNA, SNTAGT. The DNA of the CDR3 is TGTGCCAGCCGCGCCATCGGGACAGGGGGCGGATCACCCCTCCACTTT. It translates to CASRAIGTGGGSPLHF.

The sample holds many counts of this clonotype. The V gene is TRBV5-1, the J gene TRBJ1-1, with D possibly matching TRBD1 (6 bases). Germline CDR1 and CDR2: SGHRS and YFSETQ. The CDR3 length is 15 residues. Trimming took 5 bases from V and 0 from J, leaving 14 bases between them. The CDR3 DNA reads TGCGCCAGCAGGGACTGGGACACCCTGAACACTGAAGCTTTCTTT. Amino acids: CASRDWDTLNTEAFF.

This clonotype has more than one count but fewer than ten. The rearrangement joins TRBV12-3 or TRBV12-4 to TRBJ2-1; tentatively, D is TRBD1 or TRBD2 (5 bases each). The CDR3 sequence is 15 residues long. Trimming cost V 2 bases and J 7 bases, with 15 bases left between them. CDR3 DNA: TGTGCCAGCAGTTTATCCCCGGGACCGGGGAATGAGCAGTTCTTC. As protein: CASSLSPGPGNEQFF.

This clonotype was seen a few times. The gene calls are TRBV5-1 and TRBJ2-1; the D is unclear. Trimming shortened V by 0 bases and J by 0 bases, and 7 bases separated the two germline ends. The CDR3 consists of 15 residues. CDR1 is SGHRS, CDR2 YFSETQ, per germline. DNA of the CDR3: TGCGCCAGCAGCTTGGAACAAAGCTCCTACAATGAGCAGTTCTTC. Amino acids: CASSLEQSSYNEQFF.

There are a few counts of this clonotype. This chain uses TRBV20-1 with TRBJ2-7; no definite D call. V dropped 6 bases and J dropped 4 bases, with 16 bases sitting between them. CDR1 is DFQATT, CDR2 SNEGSKA, per germline (reference sequence). This CDR3 has 13 residues. The CDR3 spells CSAGRRFGYEQYF. The CDR3 DNA reads as TGCAGTGCCGGTAGGCGCTTTGGGTACGAGCAGTACTTC.

In its sample, this clonotype was seen many times. The chain recombines TRBV5-1 with TRBJ2-7; 9 bases fit TRBD1. This CDR3 spans 16 amino acids. V shed 0 bases and J 5 bases; nucleotides not matched to a gene: 9. Germline V CDR1 and CDR2: SGHRS, YFSETQ. CDR3 region: CASSLGPGTGSHEQYF. The CDR3 bases are TGCGCCAGCAGCTTGGGTCCCGGGACAGGGAGCCACGAGCAGTACTTC.

This clonotype appeared many times. The chain uses TRBV20-1 and TRBJ2-7, with no clear D. The CDR3 contains 13 residues. V lost 1 base and J lost 5, with 12 bases in between. Germline V gives CDR1 DFQATT, CDR2 SNEGSKA (reference sequence). The CDR3 region has the DNA TGCAGTGCTAGAGGGCCTTTAGGGAACGAGCAGTACTTC. This codes for CSARGPLGNEQYF.

The sample holds many counts of this clonotype. The genes are TRBV12-3 or TRBV12-4 and TRBJ1-2; D not certain. The CDR3 is 15 amino acids. V was pared by 4 bases and J by 4 bases, with 16 bases between. CDR3 bases: TGTGCCAGCAGTTCAAGTGAGGGATTGGGCTATGGCTACACCTTC. This encodes CASSSSEGLGYGYTF.

There are a few counts of this clonotype. The gene calls are TRBV7-3 and TRBJ2-3, with 7 nucleotides matching TRBD1. After removal of 5 bases from V and 0 bases from J, the junction contained 14 bases not matched to a gene. The length of the CDR3 is 18 residues. Germline V CDR1 and CDR2: SGHTA, FQGTGA. This chain's CDR3 is CASSPYPTGQKSTDTQYF. In nucleotides, the CDR3 is TGTGCCAGCAGCCCGTATCCGACGGGACAGAAGAGCACAGATACGCAGTATTTT.

CDR3 amino acids: CASSPRQGLSENTEAFF. The CDR3 coding sequence is TGTGCCAGCAGCCCCCGACAGGGCCTCTCGGAAAACACTGAAGCTTTCTTT. The chain has TRBV9 and TRBJ1-1, with 7 positions matching TRBD1. From germline, CDR1 is SGDLS and CDR2 YYNGEE. CDR3 length: 17 residues. V was clipped by 4 bases and J by 2 bases; unmatched bases: 14.

This clonotype was counted many times. This chain joins TRBV24-1 and TRBJ2-1; a possible D gene is TRBD1 (6 bases). Germline values: CDR1 KGHDR, CDR2 SFDVKD. The CDR3 is 13 amino acids. The V gene lost 7 bases and the J gene lost 3 bases, with 9 bases spanning the gap. This CDR3 reads CATRDSRYNEQFF. The CDR3 nucleotides read TGTGCCACCAGGGACAGCCGCTACAATGAGCAGTTCTTC.

The table lists this clonotype with many counts. CDR3 nucleotides: TGTGCCAGCACCTTGGGGCCAGGGGGCACTGAAGCTTTCTTT. Its translation is CASTLGPGGTEAFF. The V and J genes are TRBV12-3 or TRBV12-4 and TRBJ1-1; 7 nucleotides line up with TRBD1. V trimming: 7 bases; J trimming: 4 bases; junction bases outside the gene matches: 9. This CDR3 is 14 amino acids long.

The chain is built from TRBV19 and TRBJ1-2; 8 bases map to TRBD1. There are 14 residues in the CDR3. Germline-derived CDR1 and CDR2 are LNHDA and SQIVND (reference sequence). The J segment lost 7 bases and the V segment lost 4 bases, leaving 8 bases of the junction unmatched. The CDR3 protein is CASSTGDRPSGYTF. The CDR3 bases are TGTGCCAGTAGTACGGGGGACAGGCCCTCTGGCTACACCTTC.

The V gene is TRBV24-1, the J gene TRBJ2-5, with 8 bases lining up with TRBD1. J lost 2 bases, V lost 3 bases, and 7 bases had no gene match. Germline CDR1 and CDR2: KGHDR and SFDVKD. The CDR3 spans 16 residues. CDR3 sequence (DNA): TGTGCCACCAGTGATCCCTCGGGACAGGTTCAAGAGACCCAGTACTTC. This encodes CATSDPSGQVQETQYF.

This clonotype was observed a few times. The chain uses TRBV24-1 and TRBJ2-2, with 11 bases lining up with TRBD2. Germline assignment: CDR1 KGHDR and CDR2 SFDVKD. V shed 6 bases and J 7 bases; nucleotides not matched to a gene: 6. This CDR3 has 15 amino acids. CDR3 in DNA: TGTGCCACCAGTTCGATGACTAGCGGGGACGGGGAGCTGTTTTTT. The encoded protein is CATSSMTSGDGELFF.

Points on this clonotype: An end of the junction does not agree with germline; a read error may underlie this. The V and J genes are TRBV3-1 and TRBJ1-1; 7 bases are shared with TRBD1. CDR1 is LGHDT, CDR2 YNNKEL, per germline (reference sequence). This CDR3 is 15 amino acids long. CDR3 coding DNA: TGTGCCAGCAGCCAGTTACAGGGGTTCTACACTGAATCTTTCTTT. Amino acid sequence: CASSQLQGFYTESFF. Complete variable domain (other parts from reference TRBV3-1 and TRBJ1-1): DTAVSQTPKYLVTQMGNDKSIKCEQNLGHDTMYWYKQDSKKFLKIMFSYNNKELIINETVPNRFSPKSPDKAHLNLHINSLELGDSAVYFCASSQLQGFYTESFFGQGTRLTVV.

A single count supports this clonotype. The V call is TRBV27, the J call TRBJ2-5; 14 bases are a match to TRBD2. V was pared by 3 bases and J by 2 bases, with 2 bases of the junction left unmatched. The CDR3 length is 16 residues. CDR1 and CDR2 (germline): MNHEY, SMNVEV (reference sequence). CDR3 sequence (DNA): TGTGCCAGCAGTTTGACTAGCGGGAGGGCTCAAGAGACCCAGTACTTC. Translation gives CASSLTSGRAQETQYF.

This clonotype was detected a few times. The chain combines TRBV28 with TRBJ1-2; D gene ambiguous. Germline loops: CDR1 MDHEN, CDR2 SYDVKM. Trimming removed 10 bases from V and 5 bases from J, with 17 bases in between. The CDR3 has 13 amino acids. The CDR3 nucleotides are TGTGCCATCCGGGAGGGCGGGGAGTATGGCTACACCTTC. It encodes CAIREGGEYGYTF.